This T cell receptor (beta chain) was recorded in a study of cytomegalovirus exposure and HLA in healthy donors (dated by TCRdb to the late 2010s). About the study as a whole: An earlier analysis of several hundred of the donors reported under 300 Gb of sequence data and around 110 million unique TCR beta sequences obtained from some 200 million T cells. Around 300 gigabases of sequencing data and approximately 80 million unique TCR sequences were included in an early release covering 550 to 800 HLA-typed donors. The genetic ancestry cluster associated with self-reported Caucasian donors included 81% of the roughly 400 genotyped donors. The study was designed to test whether signatures of past pathogen exposure could be identified by cataloging public T cell receptors. The study profiled the T cell repertoires of around 700 subjects by immunosequencing and related them to cytomegalovirus serostatus. In addition to the first cohort of approximately 670 subjects, a separate validation cohort of around 110 different subjects was used. High-throughput TCR immunosequencing, statistical association of individual TCRs with disease status, and machine learning were combined to predict cytomegalovirus infection status. In a later analysis, previously published TCR beta repertoires from fewer than 750 donors were re-analyzed and high-resolution HLA genotyping was added so that TCR occurrence patterns could be studied. Rather than using new phenotypic data, the later analysis identified candidate immune exposures from TCR beta sequences and from how often those sequences occurred across donors. To decide whether each TCR beta V gene segment behaved as functional or pseudogenic, an earlier analysis of approximately 620 of the donors relied on high-throughput TCR beta sequencing. Donor age, sex, ethnicity and CMV serostatus were collected together with the repertoire data. Genome-wide SNP genotypes for about 60% of the roughly 670 donors were used in a later genetic analysis, which treated that subset as a discovery cohort. Every repertoire in the discovery cohort had been generated on one and the same sequencing platform. Class I and class II HLA loci were covered by the typing at four-digit resolution. The number of donors typed differed by locus, with about 620-630 for A, B, C, DRB1 and DQB1, around 500 for DQA1, 606 for DPA1, and some 470 for DPB1. Four or five DR-DQ haplotypes were handled as single units for association and clustering because linkage in the cohort was strong. Among 300 to 500 genotyped donors of the cohort, an average of approximately 240,000 unique TCR beta nucleotide sequences was sequenced per donor, of which 15% to 20% were non-productive.

From the cysteine up to the phenylalanine, the CDR3 has a length of 15 residues. Only CDR3 DNA remains: 45 bases, in frame from the first base. The CDR1 and CDR2 encoded by the germline V gene are SGHTA and FQGTGA. V was cut back by 6 bases and J by 0 bases, leaving a gap of 12 bases between them. Library preparation employed the immunoSEQ multiplex PCR assay. The multiplex PCR relied on a mix of 60 forward primers for TCR Vbeta segments and 13 reverse primers for TCR Jbeta segments. The CDR3 region of rearranged TCR beta genes was amplified from genomic DNA with a multiplex PCR assay. On the Illumina HiSeq System, the amplified TCR beta libraries were sequenced as 87-base-pair reads. On the study's bioinformatics: In a later analysis, tens of millions of unique TCR beta chains were counted across the 500 to 850 repertoires, and around 10 million of these chains were shared by at least two donors. Raw reads were error-corrected and collapsed into unique sequences with a nearest-neighbor algorithm that merged closely related sequences to remove PCR and sequencing errors. CDR3 sequences were aligned to IMGT reference sequences to assign V, D and J gene segments. For a sequence to be retained, a match of at least six nucleotides was required to both a V gene segment and a J gene segment. Rearrangements were called productive when the CDR3 lacked stop codons and stayed in frame with V and J; all others were non-productive. CDR3 was defined according to IMGT convention as the region running from the second conserved V-encoded cysteine to the conserved J-encoded phenylalanine. The earlier analysis of about 500 of the donors excluded sequences that lacked an unambiguous match to a single V gene segment. In an earlier analysis of about 590 of the donors, a V segment was called functional when productive rearrangements were above 56.7%, and segregating when the standard deviation between donors exceeded 5%. A statistical classification framework was built for diagnosing cytomegalovirus status from the catalog of TCR beta chain sequences. In a later analysis, V and J genes were assigned by comparing TCR nucleotide sequences against IMGT/GENE-DB human TR gene sequences. A later analysis assigned CDR3 sequences and most-parsimonious VDJ recombination scenarios with the TCRdist pipeline. In a later analysis, each TCR beta chain was defined by its CDR3 amino acid sequence together with its V-gene family, and reads lacking a unique V-gene family were excluded. As a way to deal with suspected cross-contamination and a sequencing artifact, a later analysis dropped 500 to 700 nucleotide sequences that were highly shared and had low generation probability. A later analysis calculated a clonal expansion index for each public chain from normalized within-repertoire ranks of inferred template counts. A later analysis computed generation probabilities with a VDJ recombination model fitted to out-of-frame rearrangements, and checked the results against IGoR. In a later analysis, TCR-TCR, TCR-HLA and TCR-CMV co-occurrence was scored with hypergeometric tests, and a repertoire-size bias correction was applied to TCR pairs. A later analysis estimated false discovery rates by permuting HLA or CMV assignments 20 times. In a later analysis, co-occurring TCRs were grouped using DBSCAN, with TCRdist sequence similarity added in when clustering inside HLA-allele-positive subsets. Co-occurrence clustering excluded repertoires with fewer than 30,000 or more than 120,000 public chains, plus five with anomalous nucleotide sharing. TCRdb's version of the immuneACCESS table is confined to in-frame rearrangements and falls short of the full clone set. An unresolved V gene accounts for under half of the shortfall where checked; the remainder is of unknown origin. That table gives V, J and clone size, and the DNA gave D and trimming. Here the sample has around 150,000 clones; roughly 87% occur a single time. The top ten clonotypes cover roughly 4.3% of the sample.

Concerning this clone: Its antigen has not been determined. No much larger clone exists at a distance of one base, and base qualities are not known.

Summary of the overall study and its limitations: The sequencing pipeline was judged likely to have produced a cluster of highly shared sequence variants as a technical artifact. It was suggested by the authors that the approach could potentially be generalized to other disease states and immunological phenotypes. CMV serostatus was the only immune exposure information available for the cohort. A few of the identified cytomegalovirus-associated TCR beta chains were confirmed in vitro to be specific for cytomegalovirus antigens. According to a later analysis, parvovirus B19, influenza, CMV and Epstein-Barr virus appeared linked to several top co-occurrence clusters. A later analysis found that TCR association rates varied across HLA loci, with DRB1 alleles showing the most associated TCRs and HLA-C alleles the fewest. The study listed approximately 160 TCR beta chains as associated with cytomegalovirus. In a later analysis, most CMV-associated TCR beta chains were found to appear HLA-restricted, with HLA associations seemingly driven largely by CMV exposure. A later genetic analysis associated a missense DCLRE1C variant with V-gene and J-gene trimming of TCR beta chains, and an independent cohort replicated the association. In an earlier analysis of 587 of the donors, most TCR beta V segments were observed in productive rearrangements about 87% or about 30% of the time, broadly matching IMGT annotations. In a later analysis, HLA-associated TCR beta chains were found to be more clonally expanded and to have lower generation probabilities than equally common non-associated chains. HLA typing was unavailable for some donors at each locus, so association tests used only the typed subset. Because counts were too low, roughly 16 rarely observed V segments, including chromosome 9 orphons, were excluded from the earlier analysis of some 540 of the donors. According to a later genetic analysis, donors in an Asian-associated ancestry cluster had fewer N-insertions in productive TCRs than the roughly 700-donor mean. Strong co-occurrence of HLA alleles, especially DR and DQ, made assigning TCR associations to individual alleles difficult. Correlated functional status among segregating V segments might be attributable to linkage disequilibrium, but an unknown experimental factor could not be ruled out. Most TCR sequences were observed very rarely across donors, whereas some public TCRs were present in many individuals. In both the original and validation cohorts, the classifier was reported to diagnose cytomegalovirus status with high specificity and sensitivity. Only TCR beta chains were sequenced in this cohort, and the absence of alpha or paired-chain data limited detectable features. Some IMGT-functional V segments, including TRBV6-2 and TRBV6-3, could not be distinguished by the 87-base-pair reads and were therefore excluded. A further reported finding was that TCR beta sequences accurately predicted the HLA-A and HLA-B alleles for most subjects in the first cohort. Presence/absence analyses assumed roughly uniform sequencing depth across donors, an assumption that may not hold. A later analysis associated some 17,000 TCR beta sequences with specific HLA alleles at a false discovery rate of 0.05.

In total, approximately 690 healthy bone marrow donors made up the cohort. At the time of sampling, every cohort member was nominally healthy, though immune exposures that went unrecorded were likely present. The donor tested CMV seropositive and was one of the 289 seropositive cohort members. Every donor gave a peripheral blood sample, and the peripheral blood mononuclear cells from that sample were used for TCR beta sequencing. Genomic DNA extraction from the blood cell samples was performed with the Qiagen DNeasy Blood Extraction Kit. The chain employs TRBV7-3 and TRBJ2-1, and TRBD2 may be the D gene, going by 5 matching bases. The sequenced sample consisted of PBMCs. This sequence originates from a man aged 50 to 59 in good health and CMV-seropositive. In nucleotides, the sequence is TGTGCCAGCAGTACCGATGGGAGCTCCTACAATGAGCAGTTCTTC. It specifies CASSTDGSSYNEQFF.